This TCR beta chain was captured in a study of OX40 agonist ivuxolimab in advanced cancers. Turning to the overall study: Ivuxolimab was a fully human IgG2 agonistic monoclonal antibody targeting the costimulatory receptor OX40 (CD134). The point of sequencing TCRbeta in the periphery was to test whether ivuxolimab changed TCR sequence diversity and drove clonal T-cell expansion. Among the roughly 52 dose-escalation patients, around 20 had hepatocellular carcinoma, roughly 15 melanoma, 9 renal cell carcinoma and 9 head and neck cancer. Patients were allowed to have had prior anti-PD-1, anti-PD-L1 or anti-CTLA-4 therapy, and approximately 40% of the dose-escalation patients had been treated with checkpoint inhibitors. Partial responses occurred in three dose-escalation patients, of whom one had hepatocellular carcinoma and two had cutaneous melanoma. Intravenous ivuxolimab was administered to patients every 2 weeks at six dose levels: 0.01, 0.1, 0.3, 1.5, 3 and 10 mg/kg. The monotherapy dose-escalation portion (N of about 57 patients) of the phase I ivuxolimab trial is reported in the paper. The dose-escalation cohort was almost 85% male with a mean age of approximately 60 years, ranging from 23 to 79.

In the case of this clone: Its binding antigen is unknown. One base away there is no much larger clone; base qualities are not given.

Study-wide conclusions, independent of this receptor: In partial responders in the 0.1-3.0 mg/kg groups, normalized peripheral clonal expansion was found to be among the lowest, especially among CD8+ T cells. The antigen specificity of the peripheral T cells that underwent clonal expansion was not determined. Low levels of normalized T-cell clonal expansion were also seen in some nonresponding patients. After ivuxolimab, expanded clones were on average more numerous among CD8+ T cells than among CD4+ T cells. Clonal expansion of both CD4+ and CD8+ blood T cells was observed from baseline to week 6 at doses 0.1 to 3.0 mg/kg.

Ends trimmed: V by 4 bases, J by 1 base; bases unmatched to a gene: 12. Reading the germline V gene gives CDR1 SGHVS and CDR2 FQNEAQ. From the cysteine through the phenylalanine, the CDR3 covers 18 amino acids. Only the CDR3 DNA is retained, 54 bases long and in frame from the first base. The trial excluded patients who had a history of autoimmune disease or were on systemic immunosuppression. In every dose cohort, peripheral blood was drawn for TCR sequencing at baseline, cycle 4 day 1, and cycle 7 day 1. Samples came from an open-label, multicenter, first-in-human phase I dose-escalation trial of ivuxolimab. Adults with locally advanced or metastatic melanoma, renal cell, hepatocellular, or head and neck squamous cell carcinoma were enrolled in the trial. Before TCR sequencing, CD4+ and CD8+ T cells were separately sorted from peripheral blood. To sequence the TCRbeta CDR3 region, genomic DNA was isolated from the sorted cells. TCRbeta CDR3 regions were sequenced using the immunoSEQ Assay. As stored in TCRdb, this immuneACCESS dataset retains in-frame rearrangements with V and J assigned. A fraction of the clones does not appear; measured against another copy, unresolved V genes explain less than half of the discrepancy, and the remainder lacks a known reason. Across this sample there are about 59,000 clones, with over 80% seen only once. About 27% of the sample is in the top ten clones.

This chain joins TRBV7-8 to TRBJ1-5; the junction holds 8 bases that match TRBD1. The source is an adult with an advanced solid tumor such as melanoma, head and neck, liver or kidney cancer. The source material was CD4+ or CD8+ T cells sorted from blood, sampled in a trial of the OX40 agonist ivuxolimab. The CDR3 corresponds to CASSSRGTGDLSNQPQHF. The nucleotide sequence reads TGTGCCAGCAGCTCACGTGGGACAGGAGACCTGAGCAATCAGCCCCAGCATTTT.